This T cell receptor beta chain was obtained from a study of T-cell memory formation after mild COVID-19. About the study: The study found TCR clusters largely donor specific.

TCRdb processed the 5' RACE reads anew with MiXCR; each CDR3 protein has one entry. The data hold 470,000 or so distinct CDR3 sequences, with roughly 18% observed a single time. The germline V and J ends were trimmed by 3 bases and 3 bases, with 14 bases remaining between them. The CDR3 is 14 residues long. CDR1 and CDR2 from the germline V gene are DFQATT and SNEGSKA (reference sequence). There are a few counts of this clonotype. Sequenced sample: PBMCs or a T cell subset sorted from them (not recorded which). The chain couples TRBV20-1 to TRBJ1-1; D call uncertain. The sequence was collected from an adult woman who had mild COVID-19 (a few samples of this study predate the infection). Cell type and time point are not known. The CDR3 spells CSARFRWSDTEAFF. CDR3 DNA: TGCAGTGCTAGGTTCCGGTGGTCGGACACTGAAGCTTTCTTT.